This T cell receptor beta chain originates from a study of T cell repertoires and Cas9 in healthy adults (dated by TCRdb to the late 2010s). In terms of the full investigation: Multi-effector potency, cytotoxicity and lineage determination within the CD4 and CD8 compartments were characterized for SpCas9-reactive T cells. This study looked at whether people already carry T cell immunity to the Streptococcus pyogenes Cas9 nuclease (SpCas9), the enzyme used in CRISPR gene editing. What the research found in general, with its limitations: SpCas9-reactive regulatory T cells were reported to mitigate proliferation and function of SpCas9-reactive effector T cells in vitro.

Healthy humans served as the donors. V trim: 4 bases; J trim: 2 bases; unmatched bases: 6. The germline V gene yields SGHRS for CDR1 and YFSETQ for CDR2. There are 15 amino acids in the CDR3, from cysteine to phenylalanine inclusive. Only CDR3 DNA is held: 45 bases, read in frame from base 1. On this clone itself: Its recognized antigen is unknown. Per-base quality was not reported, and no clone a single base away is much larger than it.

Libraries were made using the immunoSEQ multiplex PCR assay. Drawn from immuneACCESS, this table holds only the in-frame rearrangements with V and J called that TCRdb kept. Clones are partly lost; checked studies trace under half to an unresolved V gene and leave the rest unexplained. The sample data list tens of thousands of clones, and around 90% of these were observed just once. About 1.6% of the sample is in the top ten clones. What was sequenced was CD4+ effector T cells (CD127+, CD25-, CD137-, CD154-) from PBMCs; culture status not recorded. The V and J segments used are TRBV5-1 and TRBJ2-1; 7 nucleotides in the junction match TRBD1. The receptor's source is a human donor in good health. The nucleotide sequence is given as TGCGCCAGCAGCACAGGACAGGAAGCCTACAATGAGCAGTTCTTC. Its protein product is CASSTGQEAYNEQFF.